Sequencing of this T cell receptor (beta chain) was carried out in a study of blood T cell repertoires in COVID-19. Study as a whole: Whether acute or convalescent, the COVID-19 samples came from the United States, Italy and Spain.

The CDR3 runs 15 residues. Trimming removed 2 bases from V and 6 bases from J; junction bases left unmatched: 6. CDR1 and CDR2 (germline): SGHTS, YDEGEE. In the original processing: Reference gene primer amplification yielded estimated nucleated cell counts. The protocol was immunoSEQ multiplex PCR, while the TCRdb copy is restricted to in-frame clones and leaves out a portion. The V and J calls and the clone size are those of that table, but D and trimming were determined from the DNA. The table includes some 250,000 clones, around 93% detected once. Recruitment covered over 20 US areas and drew participants whose ages spanned about 18 to 100 years. Participants' reported clinical history set cohort assignment.

The chain links TRBV5-8 to TRBJ1-5; TRBD1 matches at 9 bases. Sequenced: PBMCs or T cells enriched from blood (not recorded which). This receptor was taken from a human donor in a cohort exposed to, infected with or recovered from COVID-19 (not recorded which). The donor label of this sample is uncertain. The CDR3 region is CASSLLTGGVQPQHF. CDR3 nucleotide sequence: TGTGCCAGCAGCTTACTAACAGGGGGCGTTCAGCCCCAGCATTTT.